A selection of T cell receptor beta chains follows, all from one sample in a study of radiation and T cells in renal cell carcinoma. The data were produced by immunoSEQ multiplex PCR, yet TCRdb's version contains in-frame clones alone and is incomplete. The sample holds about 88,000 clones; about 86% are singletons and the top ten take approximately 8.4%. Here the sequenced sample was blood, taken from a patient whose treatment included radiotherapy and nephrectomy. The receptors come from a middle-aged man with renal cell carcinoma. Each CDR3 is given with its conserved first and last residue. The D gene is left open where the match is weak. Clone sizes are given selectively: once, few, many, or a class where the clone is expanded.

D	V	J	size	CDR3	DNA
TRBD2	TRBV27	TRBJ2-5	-	CASRLLAGEETQYF	TGTGCCAGCAGGTTACTAGCGGGAGAAGAGACCCAGTACTTC
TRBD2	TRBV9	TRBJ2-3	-	CASSVEAGGYGDTQYF	TGTGCCAGCAGCGTAGAGGCGGGAGGGTATGGAGATACGCAGTATTTT
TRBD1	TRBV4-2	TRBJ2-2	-	CASSLRQGSGELFF	TGTGCCAGCAGCCTCCGACAGGGGTCCGGGGAGCTGTTTTTT
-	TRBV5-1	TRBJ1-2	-	CASSLDWGNYGYTF	TGCGCCAGCAGCTTGGATTGGGGAAACTATGGCTACACCTTC
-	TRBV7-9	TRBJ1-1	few	CASSPSQNTEAFF	TGTGCCAGCAGTCCCAGCCAGAACACTGAAGCTTTCTTT
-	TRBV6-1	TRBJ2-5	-	CATLLGGAPETQYF	TGTGCCACCTTGCTGGGGGGGGCTCCGGAGACCCAGTACTTC
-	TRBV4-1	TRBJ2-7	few	CASSQEPGNAYEQYF	TGCGCCAGCAGCCAGGAGCCCGGGAACGCCTACGAGCAGTACTTC
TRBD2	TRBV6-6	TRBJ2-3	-	CASSYWTGGAQDTQYF	TGTGCCAGCAGTTACTGGACGGGGGGGGCCCAAGATACGCAGTATTTT
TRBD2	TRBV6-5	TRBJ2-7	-	CASSSQGGPYEQYF	TGTGCCAGCAGTTCTCAGGGAGGGCCCTACGAGCAGTACTTC
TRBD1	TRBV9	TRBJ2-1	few	CASTSSGTGPYNEQFF	TGTGCCAGCACATCCTCCGGGACAGGGCCCTACAATGAGCAGTTCTTC
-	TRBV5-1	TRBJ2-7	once	CASSLDTYYEQYF	TGCGCCAGCAGCTTGGACACCTACTACGAGCAGTACTTC
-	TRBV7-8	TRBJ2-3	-	CASSPRIVTDTQYF	TGTGCCAGCAGCCCTCGGATTGTGACAGATACGCAGTATTTT
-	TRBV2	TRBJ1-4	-	CASSFARQIEKLFF	TGTGCCAGCAGTTTCGCGCGACAAATCGAAAAACTGTTTTTT
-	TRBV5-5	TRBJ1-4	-	CASSLEAGYNEKLFF	TGTGCCAGCAGCTTGGAGGCAGGGTATAATGAAAAACTGTTTTTT
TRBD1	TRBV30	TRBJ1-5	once	CAWSAGTGASRPQHF	TGTGCCTGGAGTGCCGGGACAGGGGCATCCCGGCCCCAGCATTTT
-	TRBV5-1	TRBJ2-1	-	CASSPGLAGFYNEQFF	TGCGCCAGCAGCCCGGGGCTAGCAGGCTTTTACAATGAGCAGTTCTTC
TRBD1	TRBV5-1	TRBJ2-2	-	CASTWTGGIAGELFF	TGCGCCAGCACCTGGACAGGGGGTATCGCCGGGGAGCTGTTTTTT
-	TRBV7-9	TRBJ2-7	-	CASSFMNSYEQYF	TGTGCCAGCAGCTTCATGAACTCCTACGAGCAGTACTTC
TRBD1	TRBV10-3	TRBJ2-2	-	CAIGTGDTRNTGELFF	TGTGCCATCGGGACAGGGGACACCAGGAACACCGGGGAGCTGTTTTTT
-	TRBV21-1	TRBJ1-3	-	CASSKVGGSPGNTIYF	TGTGCCAGCAGCAAAGTAGGAGGATCTCCTGGAAACACCATATATTTT
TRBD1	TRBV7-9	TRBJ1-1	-	CASSLADRESNTEAFF	TGTGCCAGCAGCTTAGCTGACAGGGAATCGAACACTGAAGCTTTCTTT
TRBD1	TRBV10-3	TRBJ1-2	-	CAISEEGAPSGYGYTF	TGTGCCATCAGTGAAGAGGGGGCCCCTAGTGGCTATGGCTACACCTTC
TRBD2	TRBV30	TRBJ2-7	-	CAWMVAGAYEQYF	TGTGCCTGGATGGTGGCGGGGGCCTACGAGCAGTACTTC
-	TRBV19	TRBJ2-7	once	CASSIVGRSSYEQYF	TGTGCCAGTAGTATAGTCGGACGGTCCTCCTACGAGCAGTACTTC
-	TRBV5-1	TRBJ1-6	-	CASSLENSPLHF	TGCGCCAGCAGCTTAGAGAATTCACCCCTCCACTTT
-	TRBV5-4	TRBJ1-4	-	CASSLQGLDEKLFF	TGTGCCAGCAGCTTGCAGGGCCTCGATGAAAAACTGTTTTTT
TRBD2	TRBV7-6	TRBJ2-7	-	CASSLGSGYYEQYF	TGTGCCAGCAGCTTAGGTAGCGGGTACTACGAGCAGTACTTC
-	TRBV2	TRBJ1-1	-	CASSVGENTEAFF	TGTGCCAGCAGTGTGGGGGAGAACACTGAAGCTTTCTTT
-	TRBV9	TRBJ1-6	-	CASSGGTEYNSPLHF	TGTGCCAGCAGTGGGGGGACCGAGTATAATTCACCCCTCCACTTT
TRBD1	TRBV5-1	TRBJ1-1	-	CASSFQGDTEAFF	TGCGCCAGCAGCTTTCAGGGGGACACTGAAGCTTTCTTT
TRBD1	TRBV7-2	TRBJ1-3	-	CASSPMTGISGNTIYF	TGTGCCAGCAGCCCAATGACAGGGATTTCTGGAAACACCATATATTTT
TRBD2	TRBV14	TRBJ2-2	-	CASSQRSGDTGELFF	TGTGCCAGCAGCCAACGGAGCGGGGACACCGGGGAGCTGTTTTTT
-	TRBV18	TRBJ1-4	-	CASSGDGEKLFF	TGTGCCAGCTCGGGCGACGGTGAAAAACTGTTTTTT
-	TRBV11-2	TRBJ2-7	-	CASSSYQDYEQYF	TGTGCCAGCAGTTCATATCAAGACTACGAGCAGTACTTC
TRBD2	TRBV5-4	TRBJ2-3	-	CASSSASGTDTQYF	TGTGCCAGCAGCTCCGCTAGCGGTACAGATACGCAGTATTTT
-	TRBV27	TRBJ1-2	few	CASRLDSNYGYTF	TGTGCCAGCCGTCTGGACTCTAACTATGGCTACACCTTC